This is a list of T cell receptor beta chains from one sample in a study of sequential checkpoint blockade in melanoma. Sequenced by immunoSEQ multiplex PCR; TCRdb stores in-frame clones only, minus some. The data hold under 20,000 clones, with roughly two thirds observed a single time. This specimen was CD8+ T cells sorted from blood (inferred from file names), taken from a patient given nivolumab and ipilimumab in sequence. The receptors come from a human donor with melanoma. The CDR3 runs from the conserved cysteine through the conserved F or W. The order of the fields is J gene, D gene, clone size, V gene, CDR3 DNA, CDR3 protein. The D gene is left open where the match is weak. Expanded clones get a size class; other rows say once, few or many, or leave the size out.

TRBJ1-6 - medium-sized TRBV2 TGTGCCAGCAGGGAGGCAGGGGTGAATTCACCCCTCCACTTT CASREAGVNSPLHF
TRBJ2-7 - medium-sized TRBV4-1 TGCGCCAGCAGCCTCTCGGCCACAGGTTCCTACGAGCAGTACTTC CASSLSATGSYEQYF
TRBJ2-2 - - TRBV28 TGTGCCAGCAGTTTTGAGGGACACCTGTCGAACACCGGGGAGCTGTTTTTT CASSFEGHLSNTGELFF
TRBJ2-3 - - TRBV6-4 TGTGCCAGCAGTGACTCAGAGACAGATACGCAGTATTTT CASSDSETDTQYF
TRBJ2-3 TRBD1 - TRBV30 TGTGCCTGGAGGGACAGGGGCACAGATACGCAGTATTTT CAWRDRGTDTQYF
TRBJ2-7 - - TRBV18 TGTGCCAGCTCACCACCTAGAGGAGGCCCCTACGAGCAGTACTTC CASSPPRGGPYEQYF
TRBJ1-4 TRBD1 many TRBV7-9 TGTGCCAGCAGAGGGACAGGGGATGAAAAACTGTTTTTT CASRGTGDEKLFF
TRBJ1-1 TRBD1 once TRBV11-2 TGTGCCGGAGGGGGCCCGAACAAGGATGAAGCTTTCTTT CAGGGPNKDEAFF
TRBJ2-2 TRBD2 - TRBV29-1 TGCAGCGCCCGGGAGGGAAACACCGGGGAGCTGTTTTTT CSAREGNTGELFF
TRBJ2-1 - - TRBV7-6 TGTGCCAGCAGTTATACTAGTGGAGGGAGGAATGAGCAGTTCTTC CASSYTSGGRNEQFF
TRBJ1-4 - - TRBV7-9 TGTGCCAGCAGCGGAGCCACGACCTTCAACGAAAAACTGTTTTTT CASSGATTFNEKLFF
TRBJ2-5 - - TRBV4-1 TGCGCCAGCAGCCAAGTGGGCTTGGAGACCCAGTACTTC CASSQVGLETQYF
TRBJ1-1 - once TRBV6-5 TGTGCCAGCAGCTTGGGGGGAAAAACTGAAGCTTTCTTT CASSLGGKTEAFF
TRBJ2-2 TRBD1 - TRBV25-1 TGTGCCGTGGGACAGGGGTGGACCGGGGAGCTGTTTTTT CAVGQGWTGELFF
TRBJ2-2 - - TRBV5-5 TGTGCCAGCGGGATGTTACAGGGAGTTTTGGGCACCGGGGAGCTGTTTTTT CASGMLQGVLGTGELFF
TRBJ2-1 TRBD2 few TRBV5-8 TGTGCCAGCAGCTTGGGGGCCGGGACTAGCGGTAATGAGCAGTTCTTC CASSLGAGTSGNEQFF
TRBJ1-2 - - TRBV30 TGTGCCTGGACGACAGGTTCGGGGTTTGGCTACACCTTC CAWTTGSGFGYTF
TRBJ2-7 TRBD2 - TRBV7-6 TGTGCCAGCAGCATAGCGGGGGGGCCCGACGAGCAGTACTTC CASSIAGGPDEQYF
TRBJ2-7 TRBD2 - TRBV27 TGTGCCAGCAGTTTATCGAGCGGGAGGACGGGGGAGCAGTACTTC CASSLSSGRTGEQYF
TRBJ1-4 TRBD1 - TRBV7-2 TGTGCCAGCGCCCCGGGACAGAATAATGAAAAACTGTTTTTT CASAPGQNNEKLFF
TRBJ2-1 TRBD2 medium-sized TRBV6-1 TGTGCCAGCGGTTTCGGACTAGCTGAAATGAATGAGCAGTTCTTC CASGFGLAEMNEQFF
TRBJ2-7 TRBD1 - TRBV7-9 TGTGCCAGCAGCTTAGGAGGGACAGGGGGGACCTACGAGCAGTACTTC CASSLGGTGGTYEQYF
TRBJ2-7 - - TRBV28 TGTGCCAGCAGTTTGCAGGGTTTCACCTACGAGCAGTACTTC CASSLQGFTYEQYF
TRBJ2-7 TRBD1 - TRBV28 TGTGCCAGCAGTTTAGTTACCGGGACAGGGGCCTACGAGCAGTACTTC CASSLVTGTGAYEQYF
TRBJ1-1 - - TRBV6-5 TGTGCCAGCAGTTTTTCGGGACGGGGGGAAGCTTTCTTT CASSFSGRGEAFF
TRBJ2-5 TRBD1 - TRBV15 TGTGCCACCAGCAGTGACAGGGGAACGTACGAGACCCAGTACTTC CATSSDRGTYETQYF